The 7 T cell receptor beta chains in this list originate from one sample, sequenced in a study of blood T cells in healthy people across ages. For the second PCR, which ran for roughly 6 to 11 cycles, a sample-barcoded 5' primer and a J-beta primer mix were used. TCRdb re-derived calls from the 5' RACE reads in MiXCR, one entry per CDR3 protein. The sample lists almost 300,000 distinct CDR3 sequences, around 30% occurring once. Sequencing was carried out using blood. Receptors originate from a woman in her seventies in good health.

The V call is TRBV28, the J call TRBJ2-6, with D perhaps TRBD1 (6 bases). V was shortened by 6 bases and J by 1 base, with 10 bases between the two germline ends. Germline CDR1 reads MDHEN; CDR2 reads SYDVKM. This CDR3 is built from 15 residues. The CDR3 coding sequence is TGTGCCAGCAGCCCTACAGGGTCTGGGGCCAACGTCCTGACTTTC. Amino acid sequence: CASSPTGSGANVLTF.

The chain has TRBV3-1 and TRBJ2-7; possibly TRBD2 for D (6 bases). The DNA end favors TRBJ2-1, so the J call may be wrong. Germline lookup yields CDR1 LGHDT and CDR2 YNNKEL (reference sequence). This CDR3 is 14 amino acids long. Here the CDR3 reads CASSQGFSGNEQFF. CDR3 DNA sequence: TGTGCCAGCAGCCAAGGTTTTAGCGGCAATGAGCAGTTCTTC.

This chain joins TRBV6-1 and TRBJ2-7; 7 bases agree with TRBD1. The V segment lost 8 bases and the J segment 2 bases; nucleotides outside the gene matches: 9. The V gene's germline CDR1 is MNHNS and CDR2 SASEGT. The length of the CDR3 is 14 residues. This CDR3 reads CASAPLQGAYEQYF. The CDR3 DNA is TGTGCCAGCGCCCCACTCCAGGGGGCCTACGAGCAGTACTTC.

V and J are TRBV15 and TRBJ2-2, with a tentative D call TRBD2 (6 bases). CDR1 and CDR2 (germline): LNHNV, YYDKDF (reference sequence). V dropped 0 bases and J dropped 6 bases, with 14 bases sitting between them. The CDR3 runs to 16 residues. The CDR3 sequence: CATSRDPTSLPGELFF. CDR3 bases: TGTGCCACCAGCAGAGATCCGACTAGTTTACCCGGGGAGCTGTTTTTT.

This clonotype was observed at least ten times. The chain has TRBV29-1 and TRBJ2-5; 7 bases align to TRBD1. CDR1 SQVTM and CDR2 ANQGSEA come from the germline V gene. V lost 7 bases, J lost 4 bases, and 6 bases stayed unmatched. This CDR3 spans 12 amino acids. The CDR3 loop reads CSARWTGETQYF. The CDR3 coding sequence is TGCAGCGCCCGGTGGACAGGAGAGACCCAGTACTTC.

The chain links TRBV28 to TRBJ2-7, with D perhaps TRBD1 or TRBD2 (5 bases each). CDR3 length equals 15 residues. Germline V gene lookup returns CDR1 MDHEN and CDR2 SYDVKM. V lost 7 bases to trimming and J lost 0 bases, with 16 bases between them. The DNA for the CDR3 is TGTGCCAGCACCATCTCTGACGGGGCCTCCTACGAGCAGTACTTC. Residues: CASTISDGASYEQYF.

This clonotype was seen only a few times. The chain carries TRBV9 and TRBJ2-5; 11 nucleotides match TRBD2. The closer fit of TRBJ2-1 to the DNA end suggests the J call may be wrong. This CDR3 is built from 15 residues. CDR1 SGDLS and CDR2 YYNGEE come from the germline V gene. The CDR3 region has the DNA TGTGCCAGCAGCGTGGGGCTAGCGGGAGGAGGTGAGCAGTTCTTC. Amino acids: CASSVGLAGGGEQFF.